This passage covers 32 T cell receptor beta chains from one sample sequenced in a study of shared clonotypes between healthy human individuals. This table comes from immunoSEQ multiplex PCR, and its TCRdb copy is limited to in-frame clones, with some not included. Of about 2.4 million clones listed, approximately 93% are singletons. The sequenced sample was naive CD4+ T cells from PBMCs. Subset in this sample: CD45RA+ positively selected. These receptors were collected from a man younger than 35 in good health. Some clones in this sample may be carry-over from other donors' samples.

This chain's CDR3 is CASSDSYGQGPTGEAFF. The CDR3 DNA is TGTGCCAGCAGTGACTCCTATGGACAGGGGCCAACCGGTGAAGCTTTCTTT. The chain uses TRBV6-4 and TRBJ1-1; 9 positions agree with TRBD1. CDR3 size: 17 residues. Germline V gene sequence: CDR1 MRHNA, CDR2 SNTAGT. Trimming cost V 0 bases and J 7 bases; bases outside gene matches: 12.

V gene TRBV11-2 combines with J gene TRBJ1-5, with D unclear. The CDR3 length is 13 residues. Trimming cost V 6 bases and J 7 bases, with 13 bases left between them. Germline loops: CDR1 SGHAT, CDR2 FQNNGV. CDR3 DNA: TGTGCCAGCAGTTACGATCGGAGACAGCCCCAGCATTTT. Amino acids: CASSYDRRQPQHF.

To note about this clone: Other DNA sequences of this sample code for an identical CDR3. This chain links TRBV19 with TRBJ2-1; D is ambiguous. Germline CDR1 reads LNHDA; CDR2 reads SQIVND (reference sequence). CDR3 size: 13 residues. V shed 3 bases and J shed 1 base, with 4 bases lying between them. In nucleotides, the CDR3 is TGTGCCAGTAGTATCCGGTCCTACAATGAGCAGTTCTTC. This encodes CASSIRSYNEQFF.

The gene calls are TRBV4-1 and TRBJ2-5; TRBD2 might be the D (5 bases). Trimming removed 4 bases at V and 0 bases at J, with 21 bases between. CDR1 is MGHRA, CDR2 YSYEKL, per germline. The CDR3 is 18 amino acids. CDR3: CASSPSGPGGLYQETQYF. CDR3 coding DNA: TGCGCCAGCAGCCCTTCTGGGCCCGGAGGACTGTACCAAGAGACCCAGTACTTC.

The chain carries TRBV5-6 and TRBJ1-3, with a weak D call TRBD1 (5 bases). CDR1 SGHDT and CDR2 YYEEEE come from the germline V gene. The V end was cut by 3 bases, the J end by 6 bases, with 19 bases between. This CDR3 region has 16 residues. CDR3 residues: CASSYGRTIRANTIYF. CDR3 DNA sequence: TGTGCCAGCAGCTACGGACGGACTATCAGGGCAAACACCATATATTTT.

The genes are TRBV28 and TRBJ2-4; tentative D call: TRBD2 (6 bases). CDR1 and CDR2 (germline): MDHEN, SYDVKM. Trimming stripped 4 bases from V and 7 bases from J, with 20 bases between. This CDR3 contains 16 residues. Written as DNA, the CDR3 is TGTGCCAGCAGTTCACCTAACACCGGGAGTAGGAACATTCAGTACTTC. Its protein is CASSSPNTGSRNIQYF.

The count of this clone is one. The chain recombines TRBV25-1 with TRBJ1-1, with a tentative D call TRBD1 (6 bases). Germline assignment: CDR1 MGHDK and CDR2 SYGVNS. The V end was cut by 6 bases, the J end by 4 bases, with 15 bases between. The CDR3 totals 14 residues. The CDR3 spells CASRESLGGTEAFF. CDR3 bases: TGTGCCAGCAGGGAGAGTCTAGGGGGCACTGAAGCTTTCTTT.

The CDR3 DNA reads as TGTGCTAGTGGTTTGGGTCGAGAGCGGGGGGTTTACAATGAGCAGTTCTTC. Translating gives CASGLGRERGVYNEQFF. This chain joins TRBV12-5 and TRBJ2-1, with 9 bases aligning to TRBD2. Germline trimming cut 1 base from V and 4 bases from J; bases unmatched to any gene: 8. Germline assignment: CDR1 LGHNT and CDR2 FRNRAP. The CDR3 is 17 amino acids.

The rearrangement uses TRBV5-1 and TRBJ2-1; D is uncertain. The germline CDR1 and CDR2 sequences are SGHRS and YFSETQ. The V gene lost 0 bases and the J gene lost 3 bases, with 10 bases spanning the gap. The CDR3 totals 15 residues. The CDR3 coding sequence is TGCGCCAGCAGCTTGGCGGGCACTAACTACAATGAGCAGTTCTTC. Its translation is CASSLAGTNYNEQFF.

The V call is TRBV6-5, the J call TRBJ2-1; the match to TRBD2 covers 14 bases. Trimming cost V 2 bases and J 8 bases; bases outside gene matches: 5. This CDR3 comprises 16 residues. Germline assignment: CDR1 MNHEY and CDR2 SVGAGI. CDR3 sequence (DNA): TGTGCCAGCAGTTACACGGGACTAGCGGGAGTGGATGAGCAGTTCTTC. It codes for CASSYTGLAGVDEQFF.

This chain connects TRBV28 to TRBJ1-1; tentatively, D is TRBD1 (6 bases). This CDR3 is built from 15 residues. V was cut by 2 bases and J by 0 bases, with 10 bases left in between. The germline gives CDR1 MDHEN, CDR2 SYDVKM. CDR3 amino acids: CASSLVGQLNTEAFF. The CDR3 DNA reads TGTGCCAGCAGTTTAGTTGGACAGTTGAACACTGAAGCTTTCTTT.

The chain is built from TRBV10-3 and TRBJ2-1; D is uncertain. CDR1 is ENHRY and CDR2 is SYGVKD in the germline V gene. This CDR3 region has 15 residues. Trimming took off 8 bases at V and 7 bases at J, with 21 bases between the two ends. CDR3 sequence reads: CAIQQSGALGNEQFF. CDR3 in DNA: TGTGCCATCCAACAGTCTGGCGCCTTGGGGAATGAGCAGTTCTTC.

This clone was found a few times. V is TRBV5-1 and J is TRBJ1-5, with TRBD1 identical over 9 bases. J was trimmed by 7 bases and V by 3 bases; bases with no gene match: 8. CDR3 length equals 15 residues. Germline assignment: CDR1 SGHRS and CDR2 YFSETQ. The CDR3 protein is CASSSTGQGGQPQHF. The CDR3 coding sequence is TGCGCCAGCAGCTCGACGGGACAGGGAGGACAGCCCCAGCATTTT.

CDR3 in DNA: TGTGCCAGCAGCTCGAGACGTGCTAGCGTACTCTATGAGCAGTTCTTC. Residues: CASSSRRASVLYEQFF. The chain uses TRBV7-2 and TRBJ2-1; a weak D match, TRBD2 (6 bases). Per the germline V gene, CDR1 is SGHTA and CDR2 is FQGNSA. V was pared by 4 bases and J by 8 bases, with 21 bases between. The CDR3 has 16 amino acids.

With respect to this clone: Other nucleotide sequences from this sample produce the same CDR3. The chain uses TRBV5-6 and TRBJ1-3, with a tentative D call TRBD1 (5 bases). CDR3 length: 14 residues. Germline V lookup: CDR1 SGHDT, CDR2 YYEEEE. Trimming pared 1 base from V and 4 bases from J, leaving 9 bases between. CDR3 sequence: CASSLQGGGNTIYF. CDR3 bases: TGTGCCAGCAGCTTGCAGGGAGGAGGAAACACCATATATTTT. Using reference TRBV5-6 and TRBJ1-3 for the parts outside the CDR3, the full variable domain is DAGVTQSPTHLIKTRGQQVTLRCSPKSGHDTVSWYQQALGQGPQFIFQYYEEEERQRGNFPDRFSGHQFPNYSSELNVNALLLGDSALYLCASSLQGGGNTIYFGEGSWLTVV.

The chain has TRBV6-5 and TRBJ1-1; D remains unclear. Trimming shortened V by 0 bases and J by 8 bases, and 13 bases separated the two germline ends. Germline lookup yields CDR1 MNHEY and CDR2 SVGAGI. The CDR3 totals 14 residues. The CDR3 sequence: CASSYSRPTLEAFF. The CDR3 DNA reads as TGTGCCAGCAGTTACTCCCGACCCACCCTCGAAGCTTTCTTT.

This chain connects TRBV25-1 to TRBJ2-2; 7 bases match TRBD2. The V gene end was trimmed by 3 bases and the J gene end by 7 bases; junction bases not matched to a gene: 11. CDR1 is MGHDK, CDR2 SYGVNS, per germline. This CDR3 is built from 16 residues. For the CDR3, the DNA is TGTGCCAGCAGTGATTCGGGGAGGGTATCCAACGGGGAGCTGTTTTTT. As protein: CASSDSGRVSNGELFF.

This clone was seen just once. This chain uses TRBV4-3 with TRBJ1-3, with D possibly TRBD1 on 6 matching bases. Germline assignment: CDR1 LGHNA and CDR2 YSLEER. The CDR3 sequence is 17 residues long. V was trimmed by 4 bases and J by 8 bases, leaving 24 bases between them. CDR3 in amino acids: CASSPWLGRGTKDTIYF. The CDR3 region has the DNA TGCGCCAGCAGCCCTTGGCTGGGGAGGGGGACAAAGGACACCATATATTTT.

The chain links TRBV19 to TRBJ1-2; D ambiguous. Trimming left V 8 bases short and J 4 bases short, with 20 bases between. Germline V lookup: CDR1 LNHDA, CDR2 SQIVND (reference sequence). The CDR3 totals 15 residues. CDR3 protein: CASATPPGRLYGYTF. CDR3 nucleotide sequence: TGTGCCAGTGCCACCCCCCCCGGACGGCTCTATGGCTACACCTTC.

This chain links TRBV5-1 with TRBJ2-3, with D possibly being TRBD1 or TRBD2 (6 bases each). The CDR3 spans 12 residues. With 2 bases removed from V and 11 bases from J, the gap between germline ends came to 12 bases. Germline V gene data show CDR1 as SGHRS and CDR2 as YFSETQ. The CDR3 DNA reads as TGCGCCAGCAGCTTAGGACAGCGGGTGCAGTATTTT. Protein sequence: CASSLGQRVQYF.

The genes are TRBV6-1 and TRBJ1-4, with D hard to call. The CDR3 totals 14 residues. Germline assignment: CDR1 MNHNS and CDR2 SASEGT. V was clipped by 4 bases and J by 0 bases, with 6 bases between them. The CDR3 coding sequence is TGTGCCAGCAGTGGGTGGGCAACTAATGAAAAACTGTTTTTT. As protein: CASSGWATNEKLFF.

This chain joins TRBV7-9 and TRBJ1-1; D unclear. This CDR3 contains 11 residues. Per the germline V gene, CDR1 is SEHNR and CDR2 is FQNEAQ (reference sequence). Trimming stripped 0 bases from V and 10 bases from J, with 6 bases between. CDR3 loop: CASSLAGRAFF. The CDR3 coding sequence is TGTGCCAGCAGCTTAGCGGGTAGAGCTTTCTTT. The variable domain in full, with the rest retrieved from reference TRBV7-9 and TRBJ1-1, is DTGVSQNPRHKITKRGQNVTFRCDPISEHNRLYWYRQTLGQGPEFLTYFQNEAQLEKSRLLSDRFSAERPKGSFSTLEIQRTEQGDSAMYLCASSLAGRAFFGQGTRLTVV.

The chain recombines TRBV7-8 with TRBJ2-7, with TRBD1 matching over 9 bases. The J segment lost 6 bases and the V segment lost 5 bases, leaving 8 bases of the junction unmatched. The CDR3 length is 14 residues. In germline, CDR1 is SGHVS, CDR2 FQNEAQ. CDR3 in amino acids: CASSKNRGLAEQYF. The CDR3 region has the DNA TGTGCCAGCAGCAAAAACAGGGGGCTAGCCGAGCAGTACTTC.

The chain is built from TRBV4-2 and TRBJ1-2, with D unclear. The V and J ends lost 0 bases and 3 bases respectively, with 23 bases between them. Per germline, CDR1 LGHNA and CDR2 YNFKEQ. The CDR3 length is 19 residues. For the CDR3, the DNA is TGTGCCAGCAGCCAAGATTGGGCCCCCCGAGGCAGGCCTCACTATGGCTACACCTTC. Residues: CASSQDWAPRGRPHYGYTF.

The chain carries TRBV6-6 and TRBJ2-5; 8 positions agree with TRBD2. The CDR3 consists of 13 residues. V was pared by 7 bases and J by 5 bases, with 6 bases of the junction left unmatched. CDR1 and CDR2 from the germline V gene are MNHNY and SVGAGI (reference sequence). The CDR3 loop reads CASTGGARETQYF. CDR3 sequence (DNA): TGTGCCAGCACCGGGGGGGCGCGGGAGACCCAGTACTTC.

The rearrangement uses TRBV7-9 and TRBJ2-5; D not certain. The end of the DNA is better explained by TRBJ2-7, so the J call may be wrong. Germline V CDR1 and CDR2: SEHNR, FQNEAQ (reference sequence). This CDR3 is 14 amino acids long. The CDR3 sequence is CASSLVLSTYEQYF. CDR3 bases: TGTGCCAGCAGCTTAGTTCTCAGCACCTACGAGCAGTACTTC.

The chain uses TRBV18 and TRBJ2-3, with D unclear. CDR3 length: 15 amino acids. Germline values: CDR1 KGHSH, CDR2 LQKENI. V lost 3 bases and J 0 bases, leaving 10 bases between the germline ends. This CDR3 is CASSPQQSSTDTQYF. Written as DNA, the CDR3 is TGTGCCAGCTCACCCCAGCAGTCTAGCACAGATACGCAGTATTTT. Full variable domain (missing parts from reference TRBV18 and TRBJ2-3): NAGVMQNPRHLVRRRGQEARLRCSPMKGHSHVYWYRQLPEEGLKFMVYLQKENIIDESGMPKERFSAEFPKEGPSILRIQQVVRGDSAAYFCASSPQQSSTDTQYFGPGTRLTVL.

The CDR3 protein is CASSPGGASREQYF. CDR3 DNA: TGTGCCAGTAGCCCTGGGGGGGCTTCACGCGAGCAGTACTTC. The gene calls are TRBV19 and TRBJ2-7; D possibly corresponds to TRBD2 (7 bases). Germline loops: CDR1 LNHDA, CDR2 SQIVND (reference sequence). With 6 bases removed from V and 6 bases from J, the gap between germline ends came to 18 bases. This CDR3 region has 14 residues.

The rearrangement joins TRBV7-6 to TRBJ2-6; 9 nucleotides line up with TRBD1. Germline CDR1 and CDR2: SGHVS and FNYEAQ. This CDR3 comprises 21 residues. The ends lost 1 base at V and 0 bases at J; junction bases unmatched: 13. The CDR3 spells CASSLGQGQGRLPSGANVLTF. The CDR3, as DNA: TGTGCCAGCAGCTTAGGTCAGGGACAGGGCAGACTTCCCTCTGGGGCCAACGTCCTGACTTTC.

The chain employs TRBV14 and TRBJ2-1; 11 bases are shared with TRBD1. This CDR3 is built from 15 residues. V shed 3 bases, J shed 3 bases, and the junction held 1 base outside the gene matches. Germline V CDR1 and CDR2: SGHDN, FVKESK. DNA for the CDR3: TGTGCCAGCAGCCACGGGACAGGGGGCTACAATGAGCAGTTCTTC. This gives the protein CASSHGTGGYNEQFF.

The rearrangement uses TRBV6-5 and TRBJ2-1, with 8 bases aligning to TRBD2. CDR1 is MNHEY, CDR2 SVGAGI, per germline. The CDR3 runs to 16 residues. V dropped 0 bases and J dropped 4; count of bases not matched to a gene: 5. For the CDR3, the DNA is TGTGCCAGCAGTTACTCGAAGGCTAGCGGGTACAATGAGCAGTTCTTC. Its protein is CASSYSKASGYNEQFF.

The chain employs TRBV28 and TRBJ2-7; 10 positions agree with TRBD1. From germline, CDR1 is MDHEN and CDR2 SYDVKM. The J segment lost 1 base and the V segment lost 6 bases, leaving 15 bases of the junction unmatched. The CDR3 has 18 residues. The CDR3 DNA reads as TGTGCCAGCAGCTCGCAGAGACTCCGGGACAGGGGATCCTACGAGCAGTACTTC. Translating it yields CASSSQRLRDRGSYEQYF. The full variable domain, rest sourced from reference TRBV28 and TRBJ2-7, is DVKVTQSSRYLVKRTGEKVFLECVQDMDHENMFWYRQDPGLGLRLIYFSYDVKMKEKGDIPEGYSVSREKKERFSLILESASTNQTSMYLCASSSQRLRDRGSYEQYFGPGTRLTVT.